This record covers a single TCR beta chain. The target antigen is unknown. This CDR3 spans 12 amino acids. Germline lookup yields CDR1 KGHDR and CDR2 SFDVKD. Measured with immunoSEQ multiplex PCR; TCRdb has only the in-frame clones, and not every one. Seen here are around 180,000 clones, roughly 88% observed once, and the top ten hold about 7.2%. These data are taken from a study of T cell responses to AZD1222 COVID-19 vaccine. Study details: Second-dose timings of about 4 or about 12 weeks were pooled.

Notes on the study in general: Mostly white British, mostly female donors; authors suggested clonal diversity may be underestimated. Nearly half of spike-specific TCRs reportedly target variant regions that are unmutated in the B.1.351 and B.1.1.7 variants.

The clonotype comes from an adult in good health. The J gene is TRBJ2-4, the V gene TRBV24-1; D is ambiguous. This sample comprised peripheral blood, obtained on day 0 of AZD1222 vaccination. For the CDR3, the DNA is TGTGCTAGACTTTGGGCCAAAAACATTCAGTACTTC. It translates to CARLWAKNIQYF.